The 30 T cell receptor beta chains in this list originate from one sample, sequenced in a study of cytomegalovirus exposure and HLA in healthy donors (dated by TCRdb to about 2017). The receptor library was made with the immunoSEQ multiplex PCR assay. In its TCRdb copy, this immuneACCESS table keeps in-frame sequences only and misses some clones. Where compared with another copy, unresolved V genes explain less than half of these, and the others have no known cause. The sample table lists more than 110,000 clones, roughly nine tenths of them with a count of one. Of the sample, just under 3% falls within the top ten clones. Material for sequencing was PBMCs. These receptors were collected from a man between 18 and 35 years old in good health and CMV-seronegative.

The chain couples TRBV15 to TRBJ1-2; the D gene is possibly TRBD1 (5 bases). V lost 1 base to trimming and J lost 8 bases, with 17 bases between them. The CDR3 is 15 residues long. Germline lookup yields CDR1 LNHNV and CDR2 YYDKDF (reference sequence). The CDR3 loop is CATSRVKGVGRGYTF. In DNA form, the CDR3 reads TGTGCCACCAGCAGAGTGAAAGGGGTCGGTCGGGGCTACACCTTC.

This rearrangement joins TRBV7-9 to TRBJ1-1, with 7 bases fitting TRBD1. The J segment lost 1 base and the V segment lost 2 bases, leaving 10 bases of the junction unmatched. Germline V CDR1 and CDR2: SEHNR, FQNEAQ (reference sequence). CDR3 length equals 17 residues. This chain's CDR3 is CASSLPRDRQSNTEAFF. CDR3 sequence (DNA): TGTGCCAGCAGCTTACCCCGGGACAGACAATCGAACACTGAAGCTTTCTTT.

This chain links TRBV27 with TRBJ2-5, with 10 bases matching TRBD2. The trim removed 1 base at V and 4 bases at J, leaving 6 bases unmatched. This CDR3 has 16 amino acids. The germline V gene encodes CDR1 MNHEY and CDR2 SMNVEV (reference sequence). The CDR3 nucleotides are TGTGCCAGCAGTTTATACAGCGGGAGGGATGGAGAGACCCAGTACTTC. Translated, it gives CASSLYSGRDGETQYF.

The CDR3 here is CASSPAGLAYEQYF. CDR3 sequence (DNA): TGTGCCAGCAGCCCAGCGGGCCTAGCCTACGAGCAGTACTTC. The chain recombines TRBV7-2 with TRBJ2-7; D might be TRBD2 (6 bases). V lost 5 bases and J lost 2, with 13 bases in between. CDR1 and CDR2 from the germline V gene are SGHTA and FQGNSA. This CDR3 comprises 14 residues.

V and J are TRBV5-1 and TRBJ2-7, with unresolved D. CDR3 size: 18 residues. Germline-derived CDR1 and CDR2 are SGHRS and YFSETQ. Trimming removed 0 bases at V and 7 bases at J, with 26 bases between. This chain's CDR3 is CASSLGGFEADPYVEQYF. CDR3 DNA: TGCGCCAGCAGCTTGGGAGGATTTGAGGCGGATCCCTACGTGGAGCAGTACTTC. The full variable domain, rest sourced from reference TRBV5-1 and TRBJ2-7, is KAGVTQTPRYLIKTRGQQVTLSCSPISGHRSVSWYQQTPGQGLQFLFEYFSETQRNKGNFPGRFSGRQFSNSRSEMNVSTLELGDSALYLCASSLGGFEADPYVEQYFGPGTRLTVT.

The rearrangement uses TRBV6-1 and TRBJ2-1; 7 positions agree with TRBD2. The CDR3 totals 14 residues. The germline V gene encodes CDR1 MNHNS and CDR2 SASEGT. CDR3: CATRPGGTYNEQFF. The CDR3 region has the DNA TGTGCAACCCGACCGGGAGGAACCTACAATGAGCAGTTCTTC.

The chain is built from TRBV18 and TRBJ1-2; 10 bases map to TRBD1. CDR1 is KGHSH and CDR2 is LQKENI in the germline V gene. J lost 3 bases, V lost 6 bases, and 4 bases had no gene match. CDR3 length: 14 amino acids. This chain's CDR3 is CASSTGGWDYGYTF. CDR3 DNA sequence: TGTGCCAGCTCGACAGGGGGCTGGGACTATGGCTACACCTTC. Full variable domain (outside the CDR3, taken from reference TRBV18 and TRBJ1-2): NAGVMQNPRHLVRRRGQEARLRCSPMKGHSHVYWYRQLPEEGLKFMVYLQKENIIDESGMPKERFSAEFPKEGPSILRIQQVVRGDSAAYFCASSTGGWDYGYTFGSGTRLTVV.

The rearrangement links TRBV25-1 to TRBJ1-3; D is ambiguous. CDR3 length: 18 residues. CDR1 and CDR2 (germline): MGHDK, SYGVNS. Deletions cut 2 bases from V and 6 bases from J, with 23 bases between. CDR3 loop: CASSERIAPSSELNTIYF. CDR3 DNA sequence: TGTGCCAGCAGTGAACGGATCGCCCCGAGCAGCGAGCTAAACACCATATATTTT. The full variable domain, completed using reference TRBV25-1 and TRBJ1-3, is EADIYQTPRYLVIGTGKKITLECSQTMGHDKMYWYQQDPGMELHLIHYSYGVNSTEKGDLSSESTVSRIRTEHFPLTLESARPSHTSQYLCASSERIAPSSELNTIYFGEGSWLTVV.

The chain combines TRBV6-6 with TRBJ2-1; 10 positions agree with TRBD1. CDR1 MNHNY and CDR2 SVGAGI come from the germline V gene (reference sequence). J gave up 5 bases and V 4 bases, and 8 bases lay outside the gene matches. This CDR3 contains 16 residues. CDR3 protein: CASSSPGQGTDNEQFF. CDR3 nucleotide sequence: TGTGCCAGCAGTTCCCCGGGACAGGGGACTGACAATGAGCAGTTCTTC.

The V call is TRBV7-2, the J call TRBJ1-2; weak D call: TRBD1 (5 bases). CDR1 and CDR2 from the germline V gene are SGHTA and FQGNSA. Deletions cut 3 bases from V and 4 bases from J, with 12 bases between. This CDR3 has 14 amino acids. DNA for the CDR3: TGTGCCAGCAGCTTGGGCAGGGATGGCTATGGCTACACCTTC. This encodes CASSLGRDGYGYTF.

Written as DNA, the CDR3 is TGCGCCAGCAGCTCGGGACAGGGGAATCAGCCCCAGCATTTT. This translates into CASSSGQGNQPQHF. The chain combines TRBV5-1 with TRBJ1-5, with TRBD1 identical over 10 bases. Germline CDR1 and CDR2: SGHRS and YFSETQ. Germline trimming cut 3 bases from V and 4 bases from J; bases unmatched to any gene: 1. The CDR3 consists of 14 residues. The full variable domain, rest sourced from reference TRBV5-1 and TRBJ1-5, is KAGVTQTPRYLIKTRGQQVTLSCSPISGHRSVSWYQQTPGQGLQFLFEYFSETQRNKGNFPGRFSGRQFSNSRSEMNVSTLELGDSALYLCASSSGQGNQPQHFGDGTRLSIL.

This chain connects TRBV19 to TRBJ2-2, with 9 bases aligning to TRBD2. The V and J ends lost 3 bases and 5 bases, in that order; junction bases with no gene match: 4. This CDR3 comprises 15 residues. CDR1 and CDR2 (germline): LNHDA, SQIVND (reference sequence). CDR3 loop: CASSILAGKTGELFF. DNA for the CDR3: TGTGCCAGTAGTATTCTAGCGGGAAAGACCGGGGAGCTGTTTTTT.

The gene calls are TRBV19 and TRBJ2-1; 12 bases are a match to TRBD1. The germline gives CDR1 LNHDA, CDR2 SQIVND (reference sequence). V trimming: 0 bases; J trimming: 0 bases; junction bases outside the gene matches: 12. The CDR3 totals 21 residues. CDR3 DNA sequence: TGTGCCAGTAGTATAGATCGGGTTGGGACAGGGGGCTTGAGCTCCTACAATGAGCAGTTCTTC. Protein sequence: CASSIDRVGTGGLSSYNEQFF.

The chain couples TRBV6-6 to TRBJ2-2; 9 bases are shared with TRBD1. This CDR3 contains 15 residues. V lost 5 bases and J lost 1; bases outside the gene matches: 2. CDR1 and CDR2 from the germline V gene are MNHNY and SVGAGI (reference sequence). CDR3 sequence: CASSPTGGNTGELFF. CDR3 DNA sequence: TGTGCCAGCAGTCCGACAGGGGGGAACACCGGGGAGCTGTTTTTT.

This chain uses TRBV4-2 with TRBJ1-1, with a weak D call TRBD1 (5 bases). Germline loops: CDR1 LGHNA, CDR2 YNFKEQ. This CDR3 spans 14 amino acids. The ends were cut back, 1 base at V and 8 bases at J, with 14 bases in the middle. For the CDR3, the DNA is TGTGCCAGCAGCCAAGCGGGGGGATACAGCGAAGCTTTCTTT. Translation: CASSQAGGYSEAFF.

The chain links TRBV27 to TRBJ2-7; 11 bases align to TRBD1. J gave up 6 bases and V 2 bases, and 15 bases lay outside the gene matches. CDR1 is MNHEY and CDR2 is SMNVEV in the germline V gene (reference sequence). The CDR3 is 18 amino acids. Here the CDR3 DNA reads TGTGCCAGCAGTTTAGGACAGGGGGCGGTGGGAATCCAATTCGAGCAGTACTTC. This encodes CASSLGQGAVGIQFEQYF.

With respect to this clone: The junction departs from germline at one end; a sequencing error may be responsible. The chain uses TRBV19 and TRBJ2-1; 10 bases map to TRBD1. Germline-derived CDR1 and CDR2 are LNHDA and SQIVND (reference sequence). The CDR3 has 16 residues. CDR3 region: CASSGRQGASHNEQFF. The CDR3 nucleotides read TGTGCCAGTAGTGGCAGACAGGGGGCCTCCCACAATGAGCAGTTCTTC. Filled out from reference TRBV19 and TRBJ2-1, the complete variable domain reads DGGITQSPKYLFRKEGQNVTLSCEQNLNHDAMYWYRQDPGQGLRLIYYSQIVNDFQKGDIAEGYSVSREKKESFPLTVTSAQKNPTAFYLCASSGRQGASHNEQFFGPGTRLTVL.

The CDR3 DNA follows: TGCGCCAGCAGCCAAGACTCCCTACAGGGCGTCTATGGCTACACCTTC. Encoded protein: CASSQDSLQGVYGYTF. The chain employs TRBV4-3 and TRBJ1-2, with D possibly TRBD1 on 6 matching bases. The CDR3 totals 16 residues. V was cut by 0 bases and J by 4 bases, with 15 bases left in between. Germline V CDR1 and CDR2: LGHNA, YSLEER.

This clone was seen a single time. The genes are TRBV18 and TRBJ2-2, with 7 bases matching TRBD1. The CDR3 is 14 amino acids. Trimming at V came to 8 bases and at J to 2 bases, leaving 5 bases not matched to a gene. Germline CDR1 is KGHSH and CDR2 is LQKENI. The CDR3 spells CASGRDSNTGELFF. The CDR3 DNA sequence: TGTGCCAGCGGACGGGACAGCAACACCGGGGAGCTGTTTTTT.

The chain has TRBV5-1 and TRBJ2-2, with D possibly TRBD1 on 6 matching bases. The CDR3 covers 16 residues. The germline V and J ends were trimmed by 0 bases and 2 bases, with 11 bases remaining between them. Germline-derived CDR1 and CDR2 are SGHRS and YFSETQ. CDR3 loop: CASSLAQGFNTGELFF. The CDR3 DNA is TGCGCCAGCAGCTTGGCGCAGGGGTTCAACACCGGGGAGCTGTTTTTT.

The chain recombines TRBV14 with TRBJ2-2; D may be TRBD1 (6 bases). V was pared by 6 bases and J by 0 bases, with 11 bases between. From germline, CDR1 is SGHDN and CDR2 FVKESK. The CDR3 consists of 15 residues. The CDR3 DNA follows: TGTGCCAGCAGACCCAGGGGCACGAACACCGGGGAGCTGTTTTTT. Amino acid sequence: CASRPRGTNTGELFF.

The chain links TRBV19 to TRBJ2-7; 10 nucleotides match TRBD2. Trimming cost V 9 bases and J 6 bases; bases outside gene matches: 8. CDR1 LNHDA and CDR2 SQIVND come from the germline V gene (reference sequence). The length of the CDR3 is 13 residues. The DNA for the CDR3 is TGTGCCAGCCGACTAGCGGGTCGAGGCGAGCAGTACTTC. Its protein product is CASRLAGRGEQYF.

The chain is built from TRBV28 and TRBJ2-1; TRBD2 aligns across 9 bases. Germline V lookup: CDR1 MDHEN, CDR2 SYDVKM. The length of the CDR3 is 16 residues. Trimming cost V 5 bases and J 5 bases; bases outside gene matches: 10. Here the CDR3 reads CASSPPGGRANNEQFF. CDR3 bases: TGTGCCAGCAGTCCCCCCGGCGGGAGGGCAAACAATGAGCAGTTCTTC.

DNA of the CDR3: TGCGCCAGCAGCCTGGGAGGGACAGGCTCTGGAAACACCATATATTTT. Protein sequence: CASSLGGTGSGNTIYF. This chain links TRBV5-1 with TRBJ1-3, with 8 nucleotides matching TRBD1. CDR1 is SGHRS, CDR2 YFSETQ, per germline. J was trimmed by 0 bases and V by 4 bases; bases with no gene match: 6. The CDR3 extends over 16 amino acids.

This chain connects TRBV11-3 to TRBJ2-3; 12 bases agree with TRBD2. The CDR3 consists of 18 residues. Trimming at V came to 5 bases and at J to 0 bases, leaving 9 bases not matched to a gene. Germline CDR1 is SGHNT and CDR2 is YENEEA. DNA for the CDR3: TGTGCCAGCAGCCCACCCTGGACTAGCGGGGAAAGCACAGATACGCAGTATTTT. Its translation: CASSPPWTSGESTDTQYF.

V gene TRBV6-4 combines with J gene TRBJ2-7; 9 nucleotides match TRBD1. The CDR3 runs to 14 residues. The V and J ends lost 6 bases and 1 base, in that order; junction bases with no gene match: 4. Germline V CDR1 and CDR2: MRHNA, SNTAGT. CDR3 sequence (DNA): TGTGCCAGCAGGAGACAGGGGGAATCCTACGAGCAGTACTTC. Its protein is CASRRQGESYEQYF.

This clone was detected only once. The V call is TRBV4-3, the J call TRBJ2-6; D is unclear. Trimming shortened V by 0 bases and J by 0 bases, and 9 bases separated the two germline ends. The CDR3 is 17 residues long. Germline V gene lookup returns CDR1 LGHNA and CDR2 YSLEER. CDR3 sequence reads: CASSQDGGSSGANVLTF. DNA of the CDR3: TGCGCCAGCAGCCAAGATGGCGGAAGCTCTGGGGCCAACGTCCTGACTTTC.

This clone was counted between two and nine times. The DNA for the CDR3 is TGTGCCAGCAGCTTGGGGACTTATAGCAATCAGCCCCAGCATTTT. This sequence encodes CASSLGTYSNQPQHF. This sequence joins TRBV7-9 and TRBJ1-5; possibly TRBD1 for D (5 bases). The CDR3 spans 15 residues. The V and J ends lost 3 bases and 0 bases respectively, with 9 bases between them. Germline V gene data show CDR1 as SEHNR and CDR2 as FQNEAQ (reference sequence).

The chain joins TRBV6-5 to TRBJ2-1; the D is unclear. Germline assignment: CDR1 MNHEY and CDR2 SVGAGI. Trimming stripped 1 base from V and 8 bases from J, with 12 bases between. The CDR3 is made up of 14 amino acids. The CDR3 nucleotides read TGTGCCAGCAGTTACTTCTTGACCGGAGATGAGCAGTTCTTC. It codes for CASSYFLTGDEQFF.

The chain joins TRBV6-5 to TRBJ1-2, with D unclear. The CDR3 covers 14 residues. Germline CDR1 and CDR2: MNHEY and SVGAGI. The V and J ends lost 0 bases and 2 bases respectively, with 7 bases between them. CDR3 in amino acids: CASSYSAENYGYTF. In nucleotides, the CDR3 is TGTGCCAGCAGTTACTCGGCCGAAAACTATGGCTACACCTTC.